These T cell receptor beta chains were read from a single sample in a study of blood T cell repertoires in COVID-19. This table comes from immunoSEQ multiplex PCR, and its TCRdb copy is limited to in-frame clones, with some not included. Counted here are 190,000 or so clones, about 83% occurring once; the ten biggest clones make up approximately 0.93%. Sequencing was carried out using peripheral blood. The origin of the receptors is a woman under 30 who had recovered from COVID-19. Both conserved end residues are part of each CDR3.

J gene	V gene	CDR3 protein
TRBJ2-7	TRBV7-3	CASSWDRGNEQYF
TRBJ2-3	TRBV27	CASSLLTSGGPRDTQYF
TRBJ1-2	TRBV11-2	CASSIRQGYYGYTF
TRBJ2-2	TRBV5-4	CASSSGGKRSTGELFF
TRBJ1-2	TRBV7-3	CASSSKDSLYGYTF
TRBJ2-1	TRBV2	CASLDRSGGPYNEQFF
TRBJ2-3	TRBV5-4	CASSFSGFEVDTQYF
TRBJ2-1	TRBV13	CASSGRGLAGSSYNEQFF
TRBJ2-5	TRBV7-2	CASTPTGTQETQYF
TRBJ1-4	TRBV3-1/TRBV3-2	CASRKGANEKLFF
TRBJ1-1	TRBV12-3/TRBV12-4	CASRTRNTEAFF
TRBJ1-2	TRBV5-4	CASSSLDTGSAYRGYTF
TRBJ1-1	TRBV4-1	CASSRRTGWENTEAFF
TRBJ1-2	TRBV19	CASSPGETRTLYGYTF
TRBJ1-3	TRBV3-1/TRBV3-2	CASRSGQRNTIYF
TRBJ2-5	TRBV7-7	CASSPQVGLAETQYF
TRBJ2-1	TRBV6-4	CASSAQGSLDEQFF
TRBJ1-1	TRBV5-4	CASSRGSTEAFF
TRBJ1-2	TRBV28	CASSPTGLGYGYTF
TRBJ2-2	TRBV29-1	CSGFQGQNTGELFF
TRBJ1-6	TRBV7-2	CASSFGALLQGARSPLHF
TRBJ1-6	TRBV7-9	CASSPRGGSGNSPLHF
TRBJ2-3	TRBV6-5	CASSRLRGTQYF
TRBJ2-5	TRBV5-4	CASSLGSDQETQYF
TRBJ2-7	TRBV20-1	CSASQQTYEQYF
TRBJ2-5	TRBV5-4	CASSLGSGSPGETQYF
TRBJ2-7	TRBV5-4	CAVRDRGTYEQYF
TRBJ2-3	TRBV6-2/TRBV6-3	CASSNPLGLAGLDTQYF
TRBJ2-1	TRBV10-3	CAISESGGSYNEQFF
TRBJ1-3	TRBV18	CASSSDKSSGNTIYF
TRBJ1-6	TRBV5-6	CASSFRLLNSPLHF
TRBJ2-5	TRBV4-2	CASSGLSGRVAETQYF
TRBJ1-1	TRBV19	CASSRKGTGGNTEAFF